This T cell receptor beta chain was documented in a study of blood T cell repertoires in COVID-19. Looking at the study overall: There were acute and convalescent COVID-19 samples, and they came from the United States, Italy and Spain. From T cells, B-cell-depleted T cells, or PBMCs came the material, which was cDNA or gDNA.

As originally analysed: It was from reference gene primer amplification that nucleated cell counts were estimated. TCRdb's copy holds only in-frame clones and misses some; the assay was immunoSEQ multiplex PCR. D and trimming were read from the DNA, whereas the V and J calls and clone size are those reported in that table. The repertoire holds around 140,000 clones, with 88% as singletons. The CDR3 has 15 amino acids. V shed 1 base and J shed 3 bases, with 10 bases lying between them. The germline gives CDR1 LNHDA, CDR2 SQIVND (reference sequence). This TCR came from a man in his 70s with active COVID-19. The chain joins TRBV19 to TRBJ2-1; D uncertain. What was sequenced was peripheral blood. The CDR3 DNA sequence: TGTGCCAGTAGTATAGCACTCGCTTTCTACAATGAGCAGTTCTTC. Amino acids: CASSIALAFYNEQFF.